This T cell receptor (beta chain) originates from a study of human T cells and chemical hapten exposure. The time point: patch test 1, 2 weeks after DPC sensitization. The treatment here: therapeutic diphenylcyclopropenone sensitization with weekly scalp DPC. This clonotype was detected a few times. Its antigen remains unidentified. TCRdb independently ran MiXCR on the RACE reads; one entry per CDR3 protein. The table records about 340,000 distinct CDR3 sequences, around 7% of them present only once. Overall study results and limits: TCRs above 1 in 1000 frequency stayed constant with DPC sensitization.

This CDR3 comprises 15 residues. V was cut by 2 bases and J by 1 base, with 6 bases left in between. The material was whole blood, obtained in connection with sensitization to the hapten diphenylcyclopropenone (DPC). This rearrangement joins TRBV12-3 or TRBV12-4 to TRBJ1-6; unclear D gene. This sequence was found in a woman younger than 35 with alopecia areata. Some clones in this sample may be carry-over from other donors' samples. This CDR3 is CASSLQGSYNSPLHF. DNA for the CDR3: TGTGCCAGCAGTTTACAAGGGTCCTATAATTCACCCCTCCACTTT.